Listed below are T cell receptor beta chains from one sample, sequenced in a study of CD4 T cells in relation to SARS-CoV-2 and coronaviruses. Profiled with immunoSEQ multiplex PCR; TCRdb holds only in-frame clones, not every one. Of around 45,000 clones listed, around 79% are singletons. No antigen is known for these receptors. The material sequenced was naive CD4+ T cells from PBMCs, cultured in vitro. The receptors come from an adult with COVID-19. Both conserved end residues are part of each CDR3. D genes are given only for firm matches. Only part of the rows carry a size: once, few, many, or a class if the clone is expanded.

d_gene: .
j_gene: TRBJ2-5
abundance: .
v_gene: TRBV24-1
CDR3nt: TGTGCCACCAGTGATTCCCAGACGGGGCAAGAGACCCAGTACTTC
CDR3aa: CATSDSQTGQETQYF

d_gene: TRBD1
j_gene: TRBJ1-2
abundance: .
v_gene: TRBV2
CDR3nt: TGTGCCAGCAGGGAACAGGGGAATGGCTACACCTTC
CDR3aa: CASREQGNGYTF

d_gene: .
j_gene: TRBJ1-5
abundance: .
v_gene: TRBV7-8
CDR3nt: TGTGCCAGCAGCTGGGACTCGGGTCAGCCCCAGCATTTT
CDR3aa: CASSWDSGQPQHF

d_gene: .
j_gene: TRBJ2-7
abundance: .
v_gene: TRBV2
CDR3nt: TGTGCCAGCAGTGTGACCCCTAGCAACGAGCAGTACTTC
CDR3aa: CASSVTPSNEQYF

d_gene: .
j_gene: TRBJ1-1
abundance: .
v_gene: TRBV30
CDR3nt: TGTGCCTGGAGACTGGCAGGGCGGGACACTGAAGCTTTCTTT
CDR3aa: CAWRLAGRDTEAFF

d_gene: TRBD2
j_gene: TRBJ2-3
abundance: .
v_gene: TRBV4-3
CDR3nt: TGCGCCAGCAGCCAAGTCCAGACTAGCGGGGGGCGCACAGATACGCAGTATTTT
CDR3aa: CASSQVQTSGGRTDTQYF

d_gene: .
j_gene: TRBJ1-6
abundance: .
v_gene: TRBV7-8
CDR3nt: TGTGCCAGCAGCTTAGACCGACAGCTCGACTATAATTCACCCCTCCACTTT
CDR3aa: CASSLDRQLDYNSPLHF

d_gene: .
j_gene: TRBJ1-1
abundance: few
v_gene: TRBV18
CDR3nt: TGTGCCAGCTCACCAATTGAGGGCTGGAACACTGAAGCTTTCTTT
CDR3aa: CASSPIEGWNTEAFF

d_gene: .
j_gene: TRBJ2-5
abundance: .
v_gene: TRBV7-3
CDR3nt: TGTGCCAGCAGCTTAACGGCAAGCCAAGAGACCCAGTACTTC
CDR3aa: CASSLTASQETQYF

d_gene: TRBD2
j_gene: TRBJ2-3
abundance: .
v_gene: TRBV5-4
CDR3nt: TGTGCCAGCAGCTTTCTAGCGGGTGGCACAGATACGCAGTATTTT
CDR3aa: CASSFLAGGTDTQYF

d_gene: .
j_gene: TRBJ2-2
abundance: .
v_gene: TRBV28
CDR3nt: TGTGGCGGCGGTGCGAACACCGGGGAGCTGTTTTTT
CDR3aa: CGGGANTGELFF

d_gene: .
j_gene: TRBJ2-3
abundance: .
v_gene: TRBV19
CDR3nt: TGTGCCAGTAGTATCCACCCCAGCGCAAGCACAGATACGCAGTATTTT
CDR3aa: CASSIHPSASTDTQYF

d_gene: TRBD1
j_gene: TRBJ2-2
abundance: .
v_gene: TRBV30
CDR3nt: TGTGCCTGGAGTAACAACAGGGGGCACGGGGAGCTGTTTTTT
CDR3aa: CAWSNNRGHGELFF

d_gene: TRBD2
j_gene: TRBJ2-3
abundance: .
v_gene: TRBV25-1
CDR3nt: TGTGCCAGCAGTGAATTAGGGGCTAGCGGGAGGCCAGCAGATACGCAGTATTTT
CDR3aa: CASSELGASGRPADTQYF

d_gene: .
j_gene: TRBJ2-3
abundance: .
v_gene: TRBV6-5
CDR3nt: TGTGCCAGCAGTTACCGCGCCGGGGGCAACACAGATACGCAGTATTTT
CDR3aa: CASSYRAGGNTDTQYF

d_gene: .
j_gene: TRBJ1-4
abundance: once
v_gene: TRBV5-5
CDR3nt: TGTGCCAGCAGGACCCAGGAGAATGAAAAACTGTTTTTT
CDR3aa: CASRTQENEKLFF

d_gene: .
j_gene: TRBJ2-1
abundance: .
v_gene: TRBV14
CDR3nt: TGTGCCAGCAGCCAAATGGGGTCTAGACCTATGAATGAGCAGTTCTTC
CDR3aa: CASSQMGSRPMNEQFF

d_gene: TRBD2
j_gene: TRBJ2-5
abundance: .
v_gene: TRBV24-1
CDR3nt: TGTGCCACCAGTGATTTAGCGGGAGGAATGAAGACCCAGTACTTC
CDR3aa: CATSDLAGGMKTQYF

d_gene: TRBD1
j_gene: TRBJ1-5
abundance: .
v_gene: TRBV28
CDR3nt: TGTGCCAGCCGGACAGGGAATCGCCTCAATCAGCCCCAGCATTTT
CDR3aa: CASRTGNRLNQPQHF

d_gene: TRBD1
j_gene: TRBJ1-6
abundance: .
v_gene: TRBV4-1
CDR3nt: TGCGCCAGCAGCCCGTCGCGGACAGGGTTTTTCCTTGGGAATTCACCCCTCCACTTT
CDR3aa: CASSPSRTGFFLGNSPLHF

d_gene: TRBD1
j_gene: TRBJ1-5
abundance: .
v_gene: TRBV30
CDR3nt: TGTGCCTGGAGTGTGGGACAGGGGGCCAATCAGCCCCAGCATTTT
CDR3aa: CAWSVGQGANQPQHF

d_gene: TRBD2
j_gene: TRBJ2-7
abundance: .
v_gene: TRBV18
CDR3nt: TGTGCCAGCTCACCACTTTCACCTGGGACTAGCGGCTACGAGCAGTACTTC
CDR3aa: CASSPLSPGTSGYEQYF

d_gene: .
j_gene: TRBJ2-1
abundance: .
v_gene: TRBV11-3
CDR3nt: TGTGCCAGCAGCCCCTCCTGGGGGGCGTTTGGGAATGAGCAGTTCTTC
CDR3aa: CASSPSWGAFGNEQFF

d_gene: .
j_gene: TRBJ2-6
abundance: .
v_gene: TRBV3-1/TRBV3-2
CDR3nt: TGTGCCAGCAGCCAAGATGAGGCGGTTCGGTACAACGTCCTGACTTTC
CDR3aa: CASSQDEAVRYNVLTF

d_gene: .
j_gene: TRBJ2-3
abundance: .
v_gene: TRBV2
CDR3nt: TGTGCCAGCAGTGAGGGGAGAGGCACAGATACGCAGTATTTT
CDR3aa: CASSEGRGTDTQYF

d_gene: TRBD1
j_gene: TRBJ1-2
abundance: .
v_gene: TRBV7-2
CDR3nt: TGTGCCAGCAGCACTCAGTCCAGGACAGGGCAGGATGGCTACACCTTC
CDR3aa: CASSTQSRTGQDGYTF

d_gene: TRBD2
j_gene: TRBJ2-5
abundance: .
v_gene: TRBV5-1
CDR3nt: TGCGCCAGCAGCCCCCGGCTAGCGGGAGGAGGAGAGACCCAGTACTTC
CDR3aa: CASSPRLAGGGETQYF

d_gene: .
j_gene: TRBJ2-7
abundance: .
v_gene: TRBV11-2
CDR3nt: TGTGCCAGCAGCCCCCTGGGCGGGGCTAGCGTTGCCTACGAGCAGTACTTC
CDR3aa: CASSPLGGASVAYEQYF

d_gene: TRBD2
j_gene: TRBJ2-2
abundance: once
v_gene: TRBV19
CDR3nt: TGTGCCAGTAGGTCGGCTAGCGGGAGATTGAGGACCGGGGAGCTGTTTTTT
CDR3aa: CASRSASGRLRTGELFF

d_gene: TRBD2
j_gene: TRBJ2-6
abundance: .
v_gene: TRBV9
CDR3nt: TGTGCCAGCAGCGTGGGAGGGAGCAGCCAATACTCTGGGGCCAACGTCCTGACTTTC
CDR3aa: CASSVGGSSQYSGANVLTF

d_gene: .
j_gene: TRBJ1-4
abundance: .
v_gene: TRBV14
CDR3nt: TGTGCCAGCAGCCAACAGTTTGCAACTAATGAAAAACTGTTTTTT
CDR3aa: CASSQQFATNEKLFF

d_gene: .
j_gene: TRBJ1-4
abundance: .
v_gene: TRBV27
CDR3nt: TGTGCCAGCAGTTTATCATGGAATGAAAAACTGTTTTTT
CDR3aa: CASSLSWNEKLFF

d_gene: TRBD1
j_gene: TRBJ1-5
abundance: .
v_gene: TRBV4-2
CDR3nt: TGTGCCAGCAGCCAAGGATGGGACAGGGGTCAACATCAGCCCCAGCATTTT
CDR3aa: CASSQGWDRGQHQPQHF

d_gene: .
j_gene: TRBJ1-4
abundance: .
v_gene: TRBV9
CDR3nt: TGTGCCAGCAGCTCAGGTCCAACTAATGAAAAACTGTTTTTT
CDR3aa: CASSSGPTNEKLFF

d_gene: TRBD2
j_gene: TRBJ2-5
abundance: once
v_gene: TRBV10-3
CDR3nt: TGTGCCATCAGTGGGGACTCAGCGGGGGAGACCCAGTACTTC
CDR3aa: CAISGDSAGETQYF

d_gene: .
j_gene: TRBJ2-7
abundance: .
v_gene: TRBV6-2/TRBV6-3
CDR3nt: TGTGCCAGCAGTCCCGCGCAGGGCAGGGGAAACCCGGAGCAGTACTTC
CDR3aa: CASSPAQGRGNPEQYF

d_gene: .
j_gene: TRBJ2-3
abundance: .
v_gene: TRBV2
CDR3nt: TGTGCCAGCAGTATGGGGTCTAGCACAGATACGCAGTATTTT
CDR3aa: CASSMGSSTDTQYF